This T cell receptor beta chain appears in the sequencing data of a study of T cells after posttransplantation cyclophosphamide. Study outcomes and limitations: Recipient CMV seropositivity and CMV reactivation strongly tracked TRB clonality. Blood and skin or GI T cell repertoires showed limited TRB overlap. Donor CD8+ memory clones often dominated recipient blood repertoires at later times.

CDR1 and CDR2 from the germline V gene are MNHEY and SMNVEV (reference sequence). The CDR3 is made up of 15 amino acids. The trim removed 5 bases at V and 7 bases at J, leaving 8 bases unmatched. On the day of bone marrow donation, the related graft donor provided peripheral blood. The sample holds many counts of this clone. Its antigen is undetermined. The data were produced by immunoSEQ multiplex PCR, yet TCRdb's version contains in-frame clones alone and is incomplete. The sample gives about 24,000 clones, none seen only once, and the top ten clones hold roughly 7.2%. The sequence came from a woman aged 55-69 years in good health, CMV-negative, and a related stem cell transplant donor. The gene calls are TRBV27 and TRBJ2-3; 11 nucleotides line up with TRBD2. Material: PBMCs. CDR3 loop: CASSPLAGGVNTQYF. The CDR3 coding sequence is TGTGCCAGCAGTCCCCTAGCGGGGGGTGTGAATACGCAGTATTTT.